These 6 T cell receptor beta chains originate from one sample sequenced in a study of CD8+ T cells in alopecia areata. Following extraction, RNA underwent reverse transcription to cDNA, which served as the sequencing template. Produced via immunoSEQ multiplex PCR; TCRdb's table is partial and in-frame only. This sample carries fewer than 150,000 clones, roughly four fifths of them seen once, and the ten largest clones take around 25%. Treatment described: oral pan-JAK inhibitor, 5-10 mg twice daily. This specimen was CD8+ T cells sorted from blood, taken at week 4, from a patient treated with tofacitinib. These receptors came from a human donor with alopecia areata.

The chain carries TRBV7-9 and TRBJ2-5, with TRBD2 as a possible D gene (5 bases). The length of the CDR3 is 14 residues. The germline V gene encodes CDR1 SEHNR and CDR2 FQNEAQ (reference sequence). V lost 5 bases and J 1 base, leaving 11 bases between the germline ends. The CDR3: CASSPQRGQETQYF. The CDR3 coding sequence is TGTGCCAGCAGCCCTCAACGGGGCCAAGAGACCCAGTACTTC.

The rearrangement uses TRBV21-1 and TRBJ2-1; the table calls TRBD2, which could not be checked here. TRBV21-1 is classified as a pseudogene. The CDR3 consists of 17 residues. CDR3 coding DNA: TGTGCCAGCAGCCGCCCAGCTGGAGCGGGGAAGTACAATGAGCAGTTCTTC. It translates to CASSRPAGAGKYNEQFF.

The chain uses TRBV4-1 and TRBJ2-3; 12 bases agree with TRBD2. CDR3 length: 16 residues. V was clipped by 4 bases and J by 2 bases; unmatched bases: 4. The germline V gene has CDR1 MGHRA and CDR2 YSYEKL. DNA for the CDR3: TGCGCCAGCAGCCCAACTAGCGGGGGGCCCACAGATACGCAGTATTTT. This translates into CASSPTSGGPTDTQYF.

The chain is built from TRBV23-1 and TRBJ2-3; 7 bases fit TRBD2. TRBV23-1 counts as an open reading frame of uncertain function. V was clipped by 7 bases and J by 6 bases; unmatched bases: 10. This CDR3 is built from 14 residues. Here the CDR3 DNA reads TGCGCCAGCACCCCTTCTTCAGCGGGGGATACGCAGTATTTT. The encoded protein is CASTPSSAGDTQYF.

The rearrangement links TRBV13 to TRBJ1-2; D remains ambiguous. V was pared by 5 bases and J by 7 bases, with 17 bases between. There are 14 residues in the CDR3. The V gene's germline CDR1 is PRHDT and CDR2 FYEKMQ (reference sequence). The CDR3 sequence is CASSPPTPGVGYTF. CDR3 nucleotide sequence: TGTGCCAGCAGCCCACCGACGCCGGGAGTTGGCTACACCTTC.

The V gene is TRBV4-1, the J gene TRBJ2-7; D not certain. The CDR3 totals 15 residues. The V end was cut by 2 bases, the J end by 12 bases, with 23 bases between. Germline V gene data show CDR1 as MGHRA and CDR2 as YSYEKL. The CDR3 nucleotides read TGCGCCAGCAGCCAAAAAGAATCGGCGTTGGAGCACGCGTACTTC. Encoded protein: CASSQKESALEHAYF.